Shown below are 27 T cell receptor beta chains from a single sample sequenced in a study of T cells in tuberculosis. Data came from immunoSEQ multiplex PCR; TCRdb stores just in-frame clones and leaves some out. The table shows fewer than 40,000 clones, with more than 75% occurring only once. The time point is: new active TB diagnosis, blood taken before or within 7 days of starting treatment. This specimen consisted of PBMCs, obtained at tuberculosis diagnosis. The receptors here all came from an adult with tuberculosis.

The rearrangement links TRBV14 to TRBJ2-7, with D tentatively TRBD2 (5 bases). V lost 0 bases and J 3 bases, leaving 30 bases between the germline ends. CDR3 length: 21 residues. Germline V gene lookup returns CDR1 SGHDN and CDR2 FVKESK. CDR3 protein: CASSQDHGGGHWQRGFYEQYF. DNA for the CDR3: TGTGCCAGCAGCCAAGATCACGGAGGTGGTCATTGGCAGAGAGGTTTCTACGAGCAGTACTTC.

This sequence joins TRBV27 and TRBJ2-7; tentative D call: TRBD1 (5 bases). The CDR3 sequence is 14 residues long. Deletions cut 5 bases from V and 3 bases from J, with 14 bases between. Per the germline V gene, CDR1 is MNHEY and CDR2 is SMNVEV (reference sequence). For the CDR3, the DNA is TGTGCCAGCAGTCTTAAAAGGGGTGGCTACGAGCAGTACTTC. It translates to CASSLKRGGYEQYF.

This sequence joins TRBV30 and TRBJ2-5; 7 nucleotides match TRBD2. The junction had 8 bases not matched to a gene; V was cut back by 5 bases and J by 2 bases. Germline V gives CDR1 GTSNPN, CDR2 SVGIG (reference sequence). The CDR3 is 14 residues long. The DNA for the CDR3 is TGTGCCTGGTCACGGGAGGTTCGGCAAGAGACCCAGTACTTC. Its protein is CAWSREVRQETQYF.

The chain is built from TRBV7-3 and TRBJ2-1; D perhaps matches TRBD1 (5 bases). Germline V CDR1 and CDR2: SGHTA, FQGTGA. This CDR3 is 13 amino acids long. The germline V and J ends were trimmed by 5 bases and 6 bases, with 11 bases remaining between them. As DNA, the CDR3 is TGTGCCAGCAGCCCGCAGCAGGGCAATGAGCAGTTCTTC. It translates to CASSPQQGNEQFF.

The chain couples TRBV21-1 to TRBJ1-5; the table's D call TRBD1 went unverified against the DNA. TRBV21-1 is given as a pseudogene. CDR3 length equals 19 residues. CDR3 region: CASSKGITGGNGGNQPQHF. CDR3 DNA: TGTGCCAGCAGCAAAGGAATTACAGGGGGCAATGGTGGCAATCAGCCCCAGCATTTT.

This clone appeared once. This rearrangement joins TRBV5-1 to TRBJ2-5, with D maybe TRBD2 (5 bases). The V gene's germline CDR1 is SGHRS and CDR2 YFSETQ. This CDR3 has 14 amino acids. V lost 4 bases and J 1 base, leaving 11 bases between the germline ends. CDR3 protein: CASSQERPQETQYF. The CDR3 DNA is TGCGCCAGCAGCCAGGAGCGGCCCCAAGAGACCCAGTACTTC.

Comment on this clone: This sample also contains other DNA sequences that code for the same CDR3. The genes are TRBV2 and TRBJ2-7; possible D gene TRBD1, 6 bases. Germline CDR1 reads SNHLY; CDR2 reads FYNNEI. The CDR3 sequence is 13 residues long. Trimming cost V 3 bases and J 2 bases, with 8 bases left between them. For the CDR3, the DNA is TGTGCCAGCAGTGATCAGGGGCCCTACGAGCAGTACTTC. Its protein product is CASSDQGPYEQYF.

The chain combines TRBV5-1 with TRBJ1-1; no definite D call. Trimming stripped 2 bases from V and 1 base from J, with 9 bases between. This CDR3 is 14 amino acids long. Germline V CDR1 and CDR2: SGHRS, YFSETQ. The CDR3 here is CASSFGLPNTEAFF. CDR3 nucleotide sequence: TGCGCCAGCAGCTTTGGCCTCCCGAACACTGAAGCTTTCTTT.

V and J are TRBV30 and TRBJ1-5; 7 positions agree with TRBD1. V shed 6 bases and J 1 base; nucleotides not matched to a gene: 3. CDR3 length: 13 residues. Germline loops: CDR1 GTSNPN, CDR2 SVGIG (reference sequence). CDR3 region: CACQQGSNQPQHF. The CDR3 DNA sequence: TGTGCCTGCCAACAGGGGAGCAATCAGCCCCAGCATTTT. Using reference TRBV30 and TRBJ1-5 for the parts outside the CDR3, the full variable domain is SQTIHQWPATLVQPVGSPLSLECTVEGTSNPNLYWYRQAAGRGLQLLFYSVGIGQISSEVPQNLSASRPQDRQFILSSKKLLLSDSGFYLCACQQGSNQPQHFGDGTRLSIL.

V usage is TRBV7-8 and J usage is TRBJ2-3; 7 bases agree with TRBD2. The V gene's germline CDR1 is SGHVS and CDR2 FQNEAQ. After removal of 1 base from V and 6 bases from J, the junction contained 19 bases not matched to a gene. This CDR3 is built from 19 residues. CDR3 in amino acids: CASSLGRTTRLAVDDTQYF. The CDR3 DNA reads as TGTGCCAGCAGCTTAGGAAGGACCACAAGACTAGCCGTGGACGATACGCAGTATTTT.

This chain joins TRBV5-1 and TRBJ2-1; 8 positions match TRBD2. CDR1 and CDR2 from the germline V gene are SGHRS and YFSETQ. The CDR3 extends over 16 amino acids. V lost 3 bases and J lost 7; bases outside the gene matches: 12. CDR3 DNA: TGCGCCAGCAGCTGGGGAGGGAGCGGGAGAGGAAATGAGCAGTTCTTC. Protein: CASSWGGSGRGNEQFF.

The chain recombines TRBV6-1 with TRBJ1-4; TRBD1 aligns across 10 bases. This CDR3 contains 15 residues. Germline V gives CDR1 MNHNS, CDR2 SASEGT. V shed 2 bases, J shed 5 bases, and the junction held 2 bases outside the gene matches. The CDR3 loop reads CASSERTGGNEKLFF. The DNA for the CDR3 is TGTGCCAGCAGTGAAAGGACAGGGGGGAATGAAAAACTGTTTTTT.

The sample holds a few counts of this clone. The CDR3 DNA reads as TGTGCCAGCAGCTTCGGACTAGCGGGACCTAACACCGGGGAGCTGTTTTTT. It codes for CASSFGLAGPNTGELFF. The chain recombines TRBV7-3 with TRBJ2-2; TRBD2 aligns across 12 bases. The CDR3 loop spans 17 amino acids. Germline trimming cut 3 bases from V and 2 bases from J; bases unmatched to any gene: 4. Germline assignment: CDR1 SGHTA and CDR2 FQGTGA.

The sample holds a few counts of this clone. The chain uses TRBV5-1 and TRBJ2-1, with 10 bases lining up with TRBD1. This CDR3 has 15 residues. The germline V gene encodes CDR1 SGHRS and CDR2 YFSETQ. The J segment lost 9 bases and the V segment lost 0 bases, leaving 6 bases of the junction unmatched. CDR3 amino acids: CASSLGQGANSEQFF. The CDR3, as DNA: TGCGCCAGCAGCTTGGGACAGGGGGCGAATTCTGAGCAGTTCTTC.

The chain links TRBV5-1 to TRBJ1-1, with TRBD1 identical over 8 bases. V gave up 4 bases and J gave up 3 bases; unmatched junction bases: 5. The CDR3 totals 14 residues. Germline CDR1 SGHRS, CDR2 YFSETQ. The CDR3 sequence: CASSGPTGDTEAFF. For the CDR3, the DNA is TGCGCCAGCAGCGGCCCGACAGGGGACACTGAAGCTTTCTTT.

Written as DNA, the CDR3 is TGTGCCAGCAGCCAATCTGAAGAGACCCAGTACTTC. Translating gives CASSQSEETQYF. V is TRBV4-2 and J is TRBJ2-5; D not certain. Trimming pared 2 bases from V and 3 bases from J, leaving 4 bases between. The CDR3 consists of 12 residues. Looked up from germline, CDR1 is LGHNA and CDR2 is YNFKEQ.

J is TRBJ2-6 and V is TRBV18; D is possibly TRBD1 (5 bases). CDR1 is KGHSH, CDR2 LQKENI, per germline. The V end lost 1 base, the J end lost 0 bases, and 16 bases lay between the germline ends. The length of the CDR3 is 19 residues. The CDR3 spells CASSPLTGGRTSGANVLTF. CDR3 in DNA: TGTGCCAGCTCACCACTTACAGGTGGAAGAACCTCTGGGGCCAACGTCCTGACTTTC.

In its sample, this clone was seen a few times. The rearrangement joins TRBV5-5 to TRBJ2-7; the match to TRBD1 covers 10 bases. The CDR3 has 15 amino acids. The germline gives CDR1 SGHKS, CDR2 YYEKEE (reference sequence). Germline trimming cut 4 bases from V and 5 bases from J; bases unmatched to any gene: 9. The CDR3 region has the DNA TGTGCCAGCAGCCTGGCGGGGACAGGGGCGGACGAGCAGTACTTC. This encodes CASSLAGTGADEQYF. Looking up the rest from reference TRBV5-5 and TRBJ2-7 gives the full variable domain: DAGVTQSPTHLIKTRGQQVTLRCSPISGHKSVSWYQQVLGQGPQFIFQYYEKEERGRGNFPDRFSARQFPNYSSELNVNALLLGDSALYLCASSLAGTGADEQYFGPGTRLTVT.

V is TRBV6-6 and J is TRBJ2-7; 7 bases match TRBD2. Germline trimming cut 6 bases from V and 3 bases from J; bases unmatched to any gene: 5. Germline V gives CDR1 MNHNY, CDR2 SVGAGI (reference sequence). The CDR3 has 13 amino acids. The CDR3 is CASRSGTNYEQYF. CDR3 in DNA: TGTGCCAGCAGGAGCGGGACTAACTACGAGCAGTACTTC.

Here the CDR3 DNA reads TGTGCCAGCTCACCACCGAGCAGGACAAACTACTATGGCTACACCTTC. Translated, it gives CASSPPSRTNYYGYTF. The chain recombines TRBV18 with TRBJ1-2, with D tentatively TRBD1 (5 bases). V was pared by 0 bases and J by 3 bases, with 14 bases between. The V gene's germline CDR1 is KGHSH and CDR2 LQKENI. The CDR3 spans 16 residues.

The V gene is TRBV7-9, the J gene TRBJ2-2, with TRBD2 identical over 8 bases. Germline V gives CDR1 SEHNR, CDR2 FQNEAQ (reference sequence). Germline trimming cut 2 bases from V and 5 bases from J; bases unmatched to any gene: 4. The CDR3 contains 15 residues. For the CDR3, the DNA is TGTGCCAGCAGCTTAACGAGCGGGAGTACCGGGGAGCTGTTTTTT. Translating it yields CASSLTSGSTGELFF.

V is TRBV18 and J is TRBJ2-5; weak D call: TRBD2 (6 bases). Germline loops: CDR1 KGHSH, CDR2 LQKENI. This CDR3 is built from 17 residues. Trimming pared 6 bases from V and 0 bases from J, leaving 20 bases between. The DNA of the CDR3 is TGTGCCAGCTCCCCTAAAGGGGTAGCGGCGTACCAAGAGACCCAGTACTTC. The encoded protein is CASSPKGVAAYQETQYF.

A single count supports this clone. The chain combines TRBV27 with TRBJ1-3; a weak D match, TRBD1 (6 bases). The ends were cut back, 0 bases at V and 3 bases at J, with 6 bases in the middle. The CDR3 runs to 14 residues. CDR1 is MNHEY and CDR2 is SMNVEV in the germline V gene (reference sequence). This CDR3 reads CASSLSGGGNTIYF. Here the CDR3 DNA reads TGTGCCAGCAGTTTATCAGGGGGTGGAAACACCATATATTTT.

The V gene is TRBV27, the J gene TRBJ2-3; maybe TRBD2 (6 bases). Trimming took off 6 bases at V and 2 bases at J, with 9 bases between the two ends. The CDR3 spans 13 residues. Germline CDR1 is MNHEY and CDR2 is SMNVEV (reference sequence). The CDR3 sequence: CASRAGNTDTQYF. The CDR3, as DNA: TGTGCCAGCAGGGCGGGAAACACAGATACGCAGTATTTT.

The V call is TRBV14, the J call TRBJ2-1; D perhaps matches TRBD2 (5 bases). From germline, CDR1 is SGHDN and CDR2 FVKESK. The CDR3 consists of 14 residues. Trimming removed 4 bases at V and 10 bases at J, with 17 bases between. The CDR3 protein is CASSLVAEGKEQFF. In DNA, the CDR3 is TGTGCCAGCAGCCTCGTCGCTGAGGGTAAGGAGCAGTTCTTC.

The chain joins TRBV28 to TRBJ1-2, with 7 nucleotides matching TRBD1. Germline CDR1 reads MDHEN; CDR2 reads SYDVKM. The CDR3 is 13 amino acids. The V segment lost 4 bases and the J segment 4 bases; nucleotides outside the gene matches: 3. CDR3 loop: CASSWTGLYGYTF. The DNA of the CDR3 is TGTGCCAGCAGTTGGACAGGTCTCTATGGCTACACCTTC.

The chain carries TRBV5-8 and TRBJ2-5; the D is unclear. V dropped 2 bases and J dropped 0 bases, with 17 bases sitting between them. This CDR3 region has 17 residues. Germline loops: CDR1 SGHTS, CDR2 YDEGEE. The CDR3 reads CASSFRWQDLYQETQYF. CDR3 sequence (DNA): TGTGCCAGCAGCTTCCGGTGGCAGGATCTGTACCAAGAGACCCAGTACTTC.